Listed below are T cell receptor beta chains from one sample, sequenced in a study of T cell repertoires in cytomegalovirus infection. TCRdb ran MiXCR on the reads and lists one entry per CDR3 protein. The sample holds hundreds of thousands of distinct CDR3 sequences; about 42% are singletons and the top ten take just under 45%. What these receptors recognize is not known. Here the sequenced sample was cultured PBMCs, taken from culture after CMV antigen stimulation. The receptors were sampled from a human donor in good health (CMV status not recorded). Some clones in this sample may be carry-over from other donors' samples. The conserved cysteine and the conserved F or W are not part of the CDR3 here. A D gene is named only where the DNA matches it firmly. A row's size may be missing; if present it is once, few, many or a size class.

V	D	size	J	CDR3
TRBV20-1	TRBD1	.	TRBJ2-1	SAPPADRVANEQF
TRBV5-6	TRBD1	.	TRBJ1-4	ASSSRQGGVEKLF
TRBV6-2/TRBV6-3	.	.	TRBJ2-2	ASSSGASVTGELF
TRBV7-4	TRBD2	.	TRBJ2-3	ASSLEAQRESDRTDTQY
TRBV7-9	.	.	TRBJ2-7	ASSLVSKPYEQY
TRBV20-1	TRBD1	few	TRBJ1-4	SATDRGGEKLF
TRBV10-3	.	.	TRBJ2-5	AIREGVRETQY
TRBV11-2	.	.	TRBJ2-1	ASSLNSWGLWV
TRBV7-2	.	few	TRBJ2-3	ASSPRDRTDTQY
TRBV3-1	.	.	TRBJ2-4	ASSQVGSLDIQY
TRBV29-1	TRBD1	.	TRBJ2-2	SATGQGATGELF
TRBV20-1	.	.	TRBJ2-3	SASGTSSSTDTQY
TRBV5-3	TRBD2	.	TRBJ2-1	ASSWEGYSLGDEQF
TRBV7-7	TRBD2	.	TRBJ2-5	ASSLNPPGGGSGETQY
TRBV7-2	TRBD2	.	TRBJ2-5	ASRRLAGGPETQH
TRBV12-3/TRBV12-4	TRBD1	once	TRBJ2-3	ASSMGQGRTDTQY
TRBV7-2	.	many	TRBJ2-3	ASTQHDTDTQY
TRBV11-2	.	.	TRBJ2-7	ASSLLLAATREQY
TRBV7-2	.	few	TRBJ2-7	ASSLDLAEGVEQY
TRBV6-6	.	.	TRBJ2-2	ASIGGPELF
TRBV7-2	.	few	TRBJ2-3	ASSILRGTDTQY
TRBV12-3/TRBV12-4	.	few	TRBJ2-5	ASSAGNQETQY
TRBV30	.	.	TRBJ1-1	AWRTGMNTEAF
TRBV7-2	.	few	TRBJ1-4	ASSNHNNEKLF
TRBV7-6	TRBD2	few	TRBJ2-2	ASSAGLAGGPGELF
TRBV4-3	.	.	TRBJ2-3	ASSQDRRDSTDTQY
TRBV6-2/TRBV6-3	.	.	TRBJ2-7	ASSYGGTPLSYEQY
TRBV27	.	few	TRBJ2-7	AIGPHGSEQY
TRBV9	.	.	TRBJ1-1	ASTREGRNTEAF
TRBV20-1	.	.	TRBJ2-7	SARTITRPSYEQY
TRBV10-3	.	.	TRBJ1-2	AISVARGQPNYGYT
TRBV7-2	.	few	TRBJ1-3	ASSLFYSVSGNTIY
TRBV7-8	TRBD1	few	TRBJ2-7	ASSRTGGRYEQY